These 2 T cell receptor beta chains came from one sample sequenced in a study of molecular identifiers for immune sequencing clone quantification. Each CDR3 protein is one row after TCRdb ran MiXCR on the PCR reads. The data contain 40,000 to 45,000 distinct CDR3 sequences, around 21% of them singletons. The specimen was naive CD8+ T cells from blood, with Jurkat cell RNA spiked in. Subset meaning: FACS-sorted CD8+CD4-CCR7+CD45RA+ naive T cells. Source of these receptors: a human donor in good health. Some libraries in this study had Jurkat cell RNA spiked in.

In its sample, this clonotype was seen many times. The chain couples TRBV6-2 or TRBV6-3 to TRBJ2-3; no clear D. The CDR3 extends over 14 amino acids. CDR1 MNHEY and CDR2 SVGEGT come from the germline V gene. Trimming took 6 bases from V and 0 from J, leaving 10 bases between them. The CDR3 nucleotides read TGTGCCAGCAGCCGGTCCCCTAGCACAGATACGCAGTATTTT. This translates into CASSRSPSTDTQYF.

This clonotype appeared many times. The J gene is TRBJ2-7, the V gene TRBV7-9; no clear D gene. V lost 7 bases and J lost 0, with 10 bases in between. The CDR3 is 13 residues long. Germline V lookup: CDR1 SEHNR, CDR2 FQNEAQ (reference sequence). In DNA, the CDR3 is TGTGCCAGCATCTCGGGTAGCTCCTACGAGCAGTACTTC. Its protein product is CASISGSSYEQYF.